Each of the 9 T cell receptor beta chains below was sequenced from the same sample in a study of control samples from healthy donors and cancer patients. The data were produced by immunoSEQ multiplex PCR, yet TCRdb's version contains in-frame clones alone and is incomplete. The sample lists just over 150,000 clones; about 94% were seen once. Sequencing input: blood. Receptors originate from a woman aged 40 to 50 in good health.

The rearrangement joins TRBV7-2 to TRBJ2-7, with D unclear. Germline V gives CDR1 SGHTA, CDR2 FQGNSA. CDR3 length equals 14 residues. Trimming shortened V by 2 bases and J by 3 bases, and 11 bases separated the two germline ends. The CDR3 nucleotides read TGTGCCAGCAGCTTACCGGGTCCATTCTACGAGCAGTACTTC. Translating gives CASSLPGPFYEQYF.

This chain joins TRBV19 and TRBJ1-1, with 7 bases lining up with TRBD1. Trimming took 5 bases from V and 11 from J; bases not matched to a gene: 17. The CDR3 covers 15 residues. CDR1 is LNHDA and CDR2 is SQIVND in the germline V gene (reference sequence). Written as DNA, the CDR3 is TGTGCCAGTAGTCCTGAGCCGACAGGGCCGCTGCGGGCTTTCTTT. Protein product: CASSPEPTGPLRAFF.

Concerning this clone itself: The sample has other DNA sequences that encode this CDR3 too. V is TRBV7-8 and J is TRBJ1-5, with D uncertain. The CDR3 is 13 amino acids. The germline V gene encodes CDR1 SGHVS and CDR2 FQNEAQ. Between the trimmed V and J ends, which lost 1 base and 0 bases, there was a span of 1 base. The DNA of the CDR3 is TGTGCCAGCAGCTTAGTTAGCAATCAGCCCCAGCATTTT. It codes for CASSLVSNQPQHF.

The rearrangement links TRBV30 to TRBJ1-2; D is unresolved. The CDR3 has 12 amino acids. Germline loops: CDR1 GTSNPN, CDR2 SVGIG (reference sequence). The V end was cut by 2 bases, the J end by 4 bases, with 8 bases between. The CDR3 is CAWSSRGYGYTF. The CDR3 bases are TGTGCCTGGAGTAGTCGGGGCTATGGCTACACCTTC.

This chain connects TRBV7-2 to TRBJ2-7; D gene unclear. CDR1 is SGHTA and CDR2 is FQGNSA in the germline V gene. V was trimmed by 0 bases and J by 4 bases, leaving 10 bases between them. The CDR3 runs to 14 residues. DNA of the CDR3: TGTGCCAGCAGCTTAGCCAGCCTTAGGTACGAGCAGTACTTC. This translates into CASSLASLRYEQYF.

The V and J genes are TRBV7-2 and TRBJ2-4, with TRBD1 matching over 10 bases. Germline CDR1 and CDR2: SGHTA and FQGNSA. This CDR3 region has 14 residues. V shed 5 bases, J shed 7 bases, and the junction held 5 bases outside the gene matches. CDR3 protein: CASSPGQGLNIQYF. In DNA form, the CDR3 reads TGTGCCAGCAGCCCGGGACAGGGGTTGAACATTCAGTACTTC.

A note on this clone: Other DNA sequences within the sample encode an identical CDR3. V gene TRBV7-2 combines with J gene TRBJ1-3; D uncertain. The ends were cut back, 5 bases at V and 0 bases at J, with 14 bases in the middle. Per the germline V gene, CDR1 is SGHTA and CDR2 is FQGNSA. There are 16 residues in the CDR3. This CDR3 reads CASSPPGSSSGNTIYF. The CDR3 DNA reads TGTGCCAGCAGCCCCCCAGGCTCGAGCTCTGGAAACACCATATATTTT.

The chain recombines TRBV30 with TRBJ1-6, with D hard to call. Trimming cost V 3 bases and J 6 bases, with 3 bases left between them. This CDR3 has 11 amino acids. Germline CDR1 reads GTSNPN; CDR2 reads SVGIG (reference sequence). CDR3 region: CAWSINSPLHF. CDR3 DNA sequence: TGTGCCTGGAGCATTAATTCACCCCTCCACTTT.

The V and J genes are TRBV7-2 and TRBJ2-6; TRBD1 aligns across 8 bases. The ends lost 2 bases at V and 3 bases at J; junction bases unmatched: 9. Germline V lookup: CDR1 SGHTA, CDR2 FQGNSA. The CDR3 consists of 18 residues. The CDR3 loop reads CASSLIVVRGLGANVLTF. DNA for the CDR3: TGTGCCAGCAGCTTAATAGTCGTCAGGGGGCTTGGGGCCAACGTCCTGACTTTC.